The T cell receptor beta chain under discussion was sequenced for a study of cytomegalovirus exposure and HLA in healthy donors (dated by TCRdb to the late 2010s). Study-wide context: According to an earlier analysis of around 600 of the donors, 150 million to 200 million T cells yielded 117 million unique TCR beta sequences and roughly 280 Gb of sequence data. Rather than using new phenotypic data, the later analysis identified candidate immune exposures from TCR beta sequences and from how often those sequences occurred across donors. To predict cytomegalovirus infection status, the study brought together high-throughput TCR immunosequencing, statistical association of individual TCRs with disease status, and machine learning. The genetic ancestry cluster associated with self-reported Caucasian donors included roughly four fifths of the 398 genotyped donors. HLA typing included class I and class II loci at four-digit resolution. Besides the first cohort of some 670 subjects, a separate validation cohort made up of 120 different subjects was used. The aim of the study was to test whether cataloging public T cell receptors could identify signatures of past pathogen exposure. Four or five DR-DQ haplotypes were handled as single units for association and clustering, since linkage in the cohort was strong. All discovery cohort repertoires had been generated using a single sequencing platform. The number of typed donors differed by locus: roughly 629-640 for A, B, C, DRB1 and DQB1; approximately 540 for DQA1; 606 for DPA1; and some 430 for DPB1. On average, 235,054 unique TCR beta nucleotide sequences were sequenced per donor among 398 genotyped donors of the cohort, with roughly 19% of those sequences being non-productive. The study profiled the T cell repertoires of about 640 subjects by immunosequencing and related them to cytomegalovirus serostatus. A later genetic analysis used genome-wide SNP genotypes for about 60% of the roughly 670 donors, treating that subset as a discovery cohort. In an earlier analysis of 587 of the donors, high-throughput TCR beta sequencing was used to judge whether each TCR beta V gene segment behaved as functional or pseudogenic. To study patterns of TCR occurrence, a later analysis re-analyzed previously published TCR beta repertoires from 550 to 800 donors and added high-resolution HLA genotyping. Alongside the repertoire data, information on donor age, sex, ethnicity and CMV serostatus was compiled. An early release covering some 640 HLA-typed donors comprised approximately 290 gigabases of sequencing data and tens of millions of unique TCR sequences.

As regards this clone: The specificity of this receptor is unknown. One base away there is no much larger clone; base qualities are not given.

The protocol used for the library was the immunoSEQ multiplex PCR assay. For the multiplex PCR, a mixture combining 60 forward primers for TCR Vbeta segments and 13 reverse primers for TCR Jbeta segments was used. A multiplex PCR assay on genomic DNA amplified the CDR3 region of rearranged TCR beta genes. The Illumina HiSeq System was used to sequence the amplified TCR beta libraries as 87-base-pair reads. Turning to the authors' computational methods: A later analysis tallied tens of millions of unique TCR beta chains across the 700 or so repertoires, and about 12 million of those chains were shared by two or more donors. Raw reads were error-corrected and collapsed into unique sequences by a nearest-neighbor algorithm in which closely related sequences were merged to remove PCR and sequencing errors. V, D and J gene segments were assigned by aligning CDR3 sequences to IMGT reference sequences. For a sequence to be retained, a match of at least six nucleotides to both a V gene segment and a J gene segment was required. Rearrangements were classified as productive when the CDR3 lacked stop codons and remained in frame with V and J, and all other rearrangements were classified as non-productive. Following IMGT convention, CDR3 was defined as the stretch from the second conserved V-encoded cysteine up to the conserved J-encoded phenylalanine. In an earlier analysis of more than 550 of the donors, sequences lacking an unambiguous match to a single V gene segment were excluded. In an earlier analysis of 587 of the donors, V segments were called functional above 56.7% productive rearrangements and were called segregating when the between-donor standard deviation exceeded 5%. A statistical classification framework was built for diagnosing cytomegalovirus status from the catalog of TCR beta chain sequences. In a later analysis, TCR nucleotide sequences were compared against IMGT/GENE-DB human TR gene sequences so that V and J genes could be assigned. In a later analysis, CDR3 sequences and most-parsimonious VDJ recombination scenarios were assigned using the TCRdist pipeline. In a later analysis, each TCR beta chain was defined by its CDR3 amino acid sequence together with its V-gene family, and reads lacking a unique V-gene family were excluded. A later analysis removed 550 to 650 highly shared, low-generation-probability nucleotide sequences to deal with suspected cross-contamination and a sequencing artifact. A later analysis calculated a clonal expansion index for each public chain from normalized within-repertoire ranks of inferred template counts. A later analysis computed generation probabilities with a VDJ recombination model fitted to out-of-frame rearrangements, and checked the results against IGoR. A later analysis scored TCR-TCR, TCR-HLA and TCR-CMV co-occurrence with hypergeometric tests, applying a repertoire-size bias correction to TCR pairs. A later analysis estimated false discovery rates by permuting HLA or CMV assignments 20 times. A later analysis grouped co-occurring TCRs with DBSCAN, adding TCRdist sequence similarity when clustering within HLA-allele-positive subsets. Repertoires with fewer than 30,000 or more than 120,000 public chains, plus five repertoires with anomalous nucleotide sharing, were excluded from co-occurrence clustering. TCRdb mirrors the immuneACCESS table, restricted to in-frame sequences. Some clones are absent from its copies; in checked studies, under half trace to an unresolved V gene, and the reason for the others is unknown. The V and J calls and clone size are taken from that table; D and trimming were inferred from the DNA. The sample includes 150,000 to 200,000 clones, with roughly 79% observed a single time. Jointly, the top ten make up roughly 5% of the sample.

The full study reports these points: In a later genetic analysis, a missense DCLRE1C variant was associated with V-gene and J-gene trimming of TCR beta chains, and the association was replicated in an independent cohort. Only TCR beta chains were sequenced in this cohort, and the absence of alpha or paired-chain data limited detectable features. Specific HLA alleles were associated with over 15,000 TCR beta sequences at a false discovery rate of 0.05 in a later analysis. According to the authors, the approach could potentially be generalized to other disease states and immunological phenotypes. A later genetic analysis reported fewer N-insertions in productive TCRs among donors in an Asian-associated ancestry cluster than the 666-donor mean. A later analysis found that TCR association rates varied across HLA loci, with DRB1 alleles showing the most associated TCRs and HLA-C alleles the fewest. A further reported finding was that TCR beta sequences accurately predicted the HLA-A and HLA-B alleles for most subjects in the first cohort. Linkage disequilibrium might explain the correlated functional status among segregating V segments, but an unknown experimental factor could not be ruled out. The only immune exposure information available for the cohort was CMV serostatus. The sequencing pipeline was judged likely to have produced a cluster of highly shared sequence variants as a technical artifact. In a later analysis, most CMV-associated TCR beta chains were found to appear HLA-restricted, with HLA associations seemingly driven largely by CMV exposure. The earlier analysis of fewer than 750 of the donors excluded roughly 17 rarely observed V segments, including chromosome 9 orphons, because counts were too low. In an earlier analysis of about 540 of the donors, most TCR beta V segments were observed in productive rearrangements about 87% or about 30% of the time, broadly matching IMGT annotations. When HLA alleles, especially DR and DQ, strongly co-occurred, TCR associations were difficult to assign to individual alleles. The study gave a list of about 160 TCR beta chains associated with cytomegalovirus. Sequencing depth was assumed to be roughly uniform across donors in the presence/absence analyses, though that assumption may not hold. Compared with equally common non-associated chains, HLA-associated TCR beta chains in a later analysis were more clonally expanded and had lower generation probabilities. Because HLA typing was unavailable for some donors at each locus, only the typed subset was used in association tests. Some IMGT-functional V segments, including TRBV6-2 and TRBV6-3, could not be distinguished by the 87-base-pair reads and were therefore excluded. In vitro tests confirmed that a few of the cytomegalovirus-associated TCR beta chains recognize cytomegalovirus antigens. In a later analysis, several top co-occurrence clusters were reported to appear linked to parvovirus B19, influenza, CMV and Epstein-Barr virus. Across donors, most TCR sequences were observed very rarely, whereas some public TCRs were present in many individuals. The classifier was reported to diagnose cytomegalovirus status with high specificity and sensitivity in both the original cohort and the validation cohort.

V lost 4 bases and J lost 1 base; the stretch between them is 19 bases long. The CDR3 holds 17 amino acids from the cysteine to the phenylalanine. Only the CDR3 DNA stays, 51 bases, in frame from base 1. The germline V gene supplies CDR1 SGHDT and CDR2 YYEEEE. In total, approximately 610 healthy bone marrow donors made up the cohort. At the time of sampling, every cohort member was nominally healthy, though immune exposures that went unrecorded were likely present. The donor was CMV seropositive and belonged to the group of more than 250 seropositive cohort members. Each donor provided a peripheral blood sample, and peripheral blood mononuclear cells were used for TCR beta sequencing. The Qiagen DNeasy Blood Extraction Kit was used to extract genomic DNA from the blood cell samples.

This chain is built from TRBV5-6 and TRBJ2-3; TRBD1 is a weak D gene call, 5 bases matching. The origin of this receptor is a woman between 18 and 29 years old in good health and CMV-seropositive. Specimen: PBMCs. The CDR3 here reads CASSPPTVSPGTDTQYF. The DNA reads as follows: TGTGCCAGCAGCCCTCCGACAGTTAGTCCTGGCACAGATACGCAGTATTTT.